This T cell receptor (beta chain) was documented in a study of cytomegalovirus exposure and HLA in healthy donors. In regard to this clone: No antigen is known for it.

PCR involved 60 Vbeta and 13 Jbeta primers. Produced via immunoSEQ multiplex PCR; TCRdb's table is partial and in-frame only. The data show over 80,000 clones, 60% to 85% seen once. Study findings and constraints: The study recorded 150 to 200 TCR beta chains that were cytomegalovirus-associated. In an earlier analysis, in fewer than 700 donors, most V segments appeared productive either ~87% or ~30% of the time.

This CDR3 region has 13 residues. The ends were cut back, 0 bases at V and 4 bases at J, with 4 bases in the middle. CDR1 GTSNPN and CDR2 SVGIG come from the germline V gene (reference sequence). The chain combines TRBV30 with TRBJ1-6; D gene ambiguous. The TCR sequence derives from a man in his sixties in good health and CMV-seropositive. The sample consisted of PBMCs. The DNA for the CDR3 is TGTGCCTGGAGTGTACAATATAATTCACCCCTCCACTTT. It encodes CAWSVQYNSPLHF.